The next 15 T cell receptor beta chains were all read from a single sample in a study of blood T cell repertoires in COVID-19. The protocol was immunoSEQ multiplex PCR, while the TCRdb copy is restricted to in-frame clones and leaves out a portion. The sample lists under 200,000 clones, approximately 90% seen once, with around 0.77% in the top ten. The sample comprised PBMCs or T cells enriched from blood (not recorded which). All receptors derive from a woman under 30 who had recovered from COVID-19.

V gene TRBV28 combines with J gene TRBJ1-5, with no clear D. The CDR3 runs 16 residues. V was cut by 1 base and J by 0 bases, with 10 bases left in between. Looked up from germline, CDR1 is MDHEN and CDR2 is SYDVKM. The DNA for the CDR3 is TGTGCCAGCAGTTTATCGTACAGTGATAGCAATCAGCCCCAGCATTTT. It translates to CASSLSYSDSNQPQHF.

This clone was recorded only once. The rearrangement links TRBV27 to TRBJ2-1; 12 positions match TRBD2. CDR1 MNHEY and CDR2 SMNVEV come from the germline V gene (reference sequence). CDR3 size: 20 residues. Trimming cost V 5 bases and J 1 base; bases outside gene matches: 15. The CDR3 nucleotides read TGTGCCAGCAGTCCCACCGGGACTAGCGGGCCGCGCAGGTCCTACAATGAGCAGTTCTTC. Its translation: CASSPTGTSGPRRSYNEQFF.

V gene TRBV2 combines with J gene TRBJ1-1, with D hard to call. CDR3 length equals 14 residues. Germline values: CDR1 SNHLY, CDR2 FYNNEI. V was pared by 4 bases and J by 2 bases, with 11 bases between. The CDR3 sequence: CASSVSGTNTEAFF. The CDR3 DNA sequence: TGTGCCAGCAGTGTTTCAGGTACCAACACTGAAGCTTTCTTT.

The rearrangement joins TRBV19 to TRBJ1-3; the match to TRBD1 covers 8 bases. Unmatched junction bases numbered 3, after V lost 6 bases and J lost 2 bases. Looked up from germline, CDR1 is LNHDA and CDR2 is SQIVND (reference sequence). The CDR3 loop spans 14 amino acids. The CDR3 DNA reads as TGTGCCAGTAGAGGACAGGGACCTGGAAACACCATATATTTT. It specifies CASRGQGPGNTIYF.

CDR3 nucleotides: TGTGCCAGCAGTATCTCCCCCTCAGATACGCAGTATTTT. It yields the protein CASSISPSDTQYF. The gene calls are TRBV27 and TRBJ2-3; D gene unclear. This CDR3 is 13 amino acids long. Trimming removed 5 bases from V and 4 bases from J, with 10 bases in between. Germline V gene lookup returns CDR1 MNHEY and CDR2 SMNVEV (reference sequence).

The rearrangement uses TRBV29-1 and TRBJ2-1; D is possibly TRBD2 (6 bases). Germline CDR1 and CDR2: SQVTM and ANQGSEA. Trimming removed 2 bases from V and 8 bases from J, with 13 bases in between. The CDR3 extends over 13 amino acids. The CDR3 DNA reads TGCAGCGTTGAAAAACAGCCTAGCGATGAGCAGTTCTTC. Residues: CSVEKQPSDEQFF.

This clone was counted once. This chain links TRBV6-4 with TRBJ1-1; a weak D match, TRBD1 (6 bases). This CDR3 region has 13 residues. The V gene's germline CDR1 is MRHNA and CDR2 SNTAGT. Trimming removed 2 bases from V and 8 bases from J, with 12 bases in between. The CDR3 is CASSDTSRGEAFF. For the CDR3, the DNA is TGTGCCAGCAGTGACACGTCCAGGGGAGAAGCTTTCTTT.

This clone appeared a few times. The chain has TRBV7-8 and TRBJ1-5, with 7 positions matching TRBD1. Looked up from germline, CDR1 is SGHVS and CDR2 is FQNEAQ. V lost 2 bases and J lost 1; bases outside the gene matches: 8. The CDR3 has 17 residues. The CDR3 bases are TGTGCCAGCAGCTTACGAAACAGGGGATCGAGCAATCAGCCCCAGCATTTT. This translates into CASSLRNRGSSNQPQHF.

The V call is TRBV6-5, the J call TRBJ2-7; no definite D call. V lost 6 bases and J lost 0, with 12 bases in between. The V gene's germline CDR1 is MNHEY and CDR2 SVGAGI. The CDR3 spans 14 residues. CDR3 nucleotides: TGTGCCAGCAGGTTAGCATCCAGCTCCTACGAGCAGTACTTC. Protein: CASRLASSSYEQYF.

This clone was seen more than once but under ten times. V gene TRBV14 combines with J gene TRBJ2-3; 9 bases agree with TRBD2. Losses at the gene ends were 4 bases for V and 1 base for J; bases not matched to a gene: 6. This CDR3 is built from 16 residues. Germline assignment: CDR1 SGHDN and CDR2 FVKESK. This CDR3 reads CASSLLGGGGTDTQYF. DNA for the CDR3: TGTGCCAGCAGCCTCCTTGGCGGGGGGGGCACAGATACGCAGTATTTT. The full variable domain, its missing parts supplied by reference TRBV14 and TRBJ2-3, is EAGVTQFPSHSVIEKGQTVTLRCDPISGHDNLYWYRRVMGKEIKFLLHFVKESKQDESGMPNNRFLAERTGGTYSTLKVQPAELEDSGVYFCASSLLGGGGTDTQYFGPGTRLTVL.

The chain joins TRBV20-1 to TRBJ1-3; 8 nucleotides align to TRBD1. Germline trimming cut 3 bases from V and 4 bases from J; bases unmatched to any gene: 11. The CDR3 contains 16 residues. The germline CDR1 and CDR2 sequences are DFQATT and SNEGSKA (reference sequence). DNA for the CDR3: TGCAGTGCTAGTGCCCCCGGGACAGGAGGAGGAAACACCATATATTTT. Translating gives CSASAPGTGGGNTIYF.

V is TRBV27 and J is TRBJ2-3, with unresolved D. Per the germline V gene, CDR1 is MNHEY and CDR2 is SMNVEV (reference sequence). The CDR3 covers 13 residues. The ends were cut back, 5 bases at V and 5 bases at J, with 11 bases in the middle. DNA for the CDR3: TGTGCCAGCAGTCCCCTCGTCGGAGATACGCAGTATTTT. Translating gives CASSPLVGDTQYF.

This sequence joins TRBV5-1 and TRBJ2-1; possibly TRBD1 for D (5 bases). CDR1 is SGHRS and CDR2 is YFSETQ in the germline V gene. V shed 1 base and J shed 8 bases, with 10 bases lying between them. The CDR3 contains 13 residues. The CDR3 sequence is CASSLIGRDEQFF. The DNA of the CDR3 is TGCGCCAGCAGCTTGATCGGCAGGGATGAGCAGTTCTTC.

V usage is TRBV4-1 and J usage is TRBJ2-1; TRBD2 matches at 7 bases. Trimming cost V 0 bases and J 6 bases; bases outside gene matches: 14. The length of the CDR3 is 18 residues. Looked up from germline, CDR1 is MGHRA and CDR2 is YSYEKL. In nucleotides, the CDR3 is TGCGCCAGCAGCCAAGAGGGGGGAGGGGTCCAGGTCGGCAATGAGCAGTTCTTC. This codes for CASSQEGGGVQVGNEQFF.

This clone has only one observation. The chain joins TRBV7-8 to TRBJ2-1, with 8 bases aligning to TRBD2. CDR1 is SGHVS, CDR2 FQNEAQ, per germline. J gave up 2 bases and V 8 bases, and 8 bases lay outside the gene matches. The CDR3 is made up of 15 amino acids. This CDR3 is CASLAREGPYNEQFF. In DNA form, the CDR3 reads TGTGCCAGCTTGGCCCGGGAGGGCCCCTACAATGAGCAGTTCTTC.